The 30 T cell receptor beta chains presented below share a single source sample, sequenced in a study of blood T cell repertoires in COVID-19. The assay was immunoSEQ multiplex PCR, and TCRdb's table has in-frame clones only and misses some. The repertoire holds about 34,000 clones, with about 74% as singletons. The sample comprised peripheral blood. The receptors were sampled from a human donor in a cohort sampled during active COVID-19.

This CDR3 reads CASSFSENNEQFF. The CDR3 coding sequence is TGTGCCAGCAGCTTTAGTGAAAACAATGAGCAGTTCTTC. The chain joins TRBV11-3 to TRBJ2-1; D call uncertain. Per the germline V gene, CDR1 is SGHNT and CDR2 is YENEEA. The CDR3 sequence is 13 residues long. V was clipped by 3 bases and J by 5 bases, with 8 bases between them. Using reference TRBV11-3 and TRBJ2-1 for the parts outside the CDR3, the full variable domain is EAGVVQSPRYKIIEKKQPVAFWCNPISGHNTLYWYLQNLGQGPELLIRYENEEAVDDSQLPKDRFSAERLKGVDSTLKIQPAELGDSAVYLCASSFSENNEQFFGPGTRLTVL.

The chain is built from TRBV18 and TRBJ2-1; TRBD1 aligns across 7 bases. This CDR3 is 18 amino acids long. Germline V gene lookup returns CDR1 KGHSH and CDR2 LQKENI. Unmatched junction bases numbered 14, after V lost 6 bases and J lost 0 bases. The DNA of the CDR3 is TGTGCCAGCTCCTCGACAGGGACGGTCACTAGCTCCTACAATGAGCAGTTCTTC. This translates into CASSSTGTVTSSYNEQFF.

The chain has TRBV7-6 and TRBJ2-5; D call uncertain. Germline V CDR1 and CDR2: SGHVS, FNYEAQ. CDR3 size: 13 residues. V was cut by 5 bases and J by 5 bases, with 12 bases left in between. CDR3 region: CASSEQPVETQYF. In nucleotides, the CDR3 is TGTGCCAGCAGCGAACAGCCGGTGGAGACCCAGTACTTC.

This chain's CDR3 is CASRLQETQYF. The CDR3 nucleotides are TGTGCCAGCAGACTACAAGAGACCCAGTACTTC. The chain carries TRBV2 and TRBJ2-5; D gene ambiguous. The CDR3 runs to 11 residues. The germline gives CDR1 SNHLY, CDR2 FYNNEI. V was cut by 6 bases and J by 2 bases, with 4 bases left in between.

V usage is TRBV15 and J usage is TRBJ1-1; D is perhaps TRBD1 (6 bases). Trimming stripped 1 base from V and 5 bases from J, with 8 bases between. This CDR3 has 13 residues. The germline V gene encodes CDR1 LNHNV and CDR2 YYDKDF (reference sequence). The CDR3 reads CATSRVQGTEAFF. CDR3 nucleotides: TGTGCCACCAGCAGAGTACAGGGAACTGAAGCTTTCTTT.

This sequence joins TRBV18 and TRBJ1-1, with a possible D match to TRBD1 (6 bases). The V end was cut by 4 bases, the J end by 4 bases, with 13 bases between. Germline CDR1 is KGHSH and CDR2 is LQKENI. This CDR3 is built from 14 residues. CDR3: CASSRRGGGTEAFF. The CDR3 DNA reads TGTGCCAGCTCACGCAGGGGAGGGGGCACTGAAGCTTTCTTT.

CDR3 bases: TGTGCCAGCATTAGACTCCAGGATACGCAGTATTTT. It codes for CASIRLQDTQYF. The rearrangement uses TRBV2 and TRBJ2-3; D unresolved. The CDR3 runs 12 residues. The V gene lost 7 bases and the J gene lost 6 bases, with 11 bases spanning the gap. Germline CDR1 and CDR2: SNHLY and FYNNEI.

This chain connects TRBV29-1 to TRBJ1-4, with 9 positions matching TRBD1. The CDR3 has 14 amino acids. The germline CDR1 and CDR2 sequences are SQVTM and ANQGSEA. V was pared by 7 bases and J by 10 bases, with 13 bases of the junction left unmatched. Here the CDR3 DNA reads TGCAGCGCAGAACCGGGACAGGGTCAGGGAAAACTGTTTTTT. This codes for CSAEPGQGQGKLFF.

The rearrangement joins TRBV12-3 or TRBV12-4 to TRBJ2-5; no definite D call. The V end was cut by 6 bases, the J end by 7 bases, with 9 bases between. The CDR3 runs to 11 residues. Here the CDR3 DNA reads TGTGCCAGCAGCCTTCGAGGGACCCAGTACTTC. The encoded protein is CASSLRGTQYF.

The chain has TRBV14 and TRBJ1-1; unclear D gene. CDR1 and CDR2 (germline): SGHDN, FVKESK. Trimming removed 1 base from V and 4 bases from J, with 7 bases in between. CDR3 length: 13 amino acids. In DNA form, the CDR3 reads TGTGCCAGCAGCCAAGGGTCGGGCACTGAAGCTTTCTTT. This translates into CASSQGSGTEAFF.

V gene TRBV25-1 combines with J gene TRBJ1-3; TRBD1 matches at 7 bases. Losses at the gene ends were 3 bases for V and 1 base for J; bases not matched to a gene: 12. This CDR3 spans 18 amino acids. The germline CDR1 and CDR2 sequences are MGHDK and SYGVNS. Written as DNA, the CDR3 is TGTGCCAGCAGTGATAGTAGAAGCCAGGGGGTATCTGGAAACACCATATATTTT. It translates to CASSDSRSQGVSGNTIYF.

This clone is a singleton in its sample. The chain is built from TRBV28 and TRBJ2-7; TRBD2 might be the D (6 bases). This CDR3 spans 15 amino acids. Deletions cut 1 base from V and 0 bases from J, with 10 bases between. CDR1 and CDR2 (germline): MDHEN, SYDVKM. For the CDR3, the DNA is TGTGCCAGCAGTTTATTCCCGGGAGCCTCCTACGAGCAGTACTTC. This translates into CASSLFPGASYEQYF.

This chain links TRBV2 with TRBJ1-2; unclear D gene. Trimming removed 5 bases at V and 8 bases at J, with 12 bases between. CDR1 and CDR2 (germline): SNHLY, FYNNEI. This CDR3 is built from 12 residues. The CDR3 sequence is CASSLSEGGYTF. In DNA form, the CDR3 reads TGTGCCAGCAGTTTATCTGAGGGAGGCTACACCTTC.

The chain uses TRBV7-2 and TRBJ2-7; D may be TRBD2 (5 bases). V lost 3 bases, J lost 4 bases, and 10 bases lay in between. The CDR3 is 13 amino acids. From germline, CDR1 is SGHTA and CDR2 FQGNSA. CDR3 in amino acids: CASSLERDYEQYF. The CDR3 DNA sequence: TGTGCCAGCAGCTTGGAGAGGGATTACGAGCAGTACTTC.

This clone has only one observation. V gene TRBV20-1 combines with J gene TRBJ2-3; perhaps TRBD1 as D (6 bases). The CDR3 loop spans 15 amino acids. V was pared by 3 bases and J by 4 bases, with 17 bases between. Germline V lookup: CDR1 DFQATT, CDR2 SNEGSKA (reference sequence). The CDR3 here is CSASPGRGRPDTQYF. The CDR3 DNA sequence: TGCAGTGCTAGTCCCGGCAGGGGCAGGCCAGATACGCAGTATTTT.

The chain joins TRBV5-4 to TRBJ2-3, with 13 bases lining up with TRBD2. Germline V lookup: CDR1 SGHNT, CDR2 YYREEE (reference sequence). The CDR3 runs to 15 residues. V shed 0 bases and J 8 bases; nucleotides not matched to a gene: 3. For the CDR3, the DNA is TGTGCCAGCAGCTTGGGACTAGCGGGGGGAGGTACGCAGTATTTT. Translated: CASSLGLAGGGTQYF.

This CDR3 reads CASSLRIQAPSYNEQFF. The CDR3 DNA reads TGTGCCAGCAGCTTGAGAATACAGGCTCCCTCCTACAATGAGCAGTTCTTC. The chain uses TRBV9 and TRBJ2-1; TRBD1 is a possible D gene (5 bases). Germline values: CDR1 SGDLS, CDR2 YYNGEE. The CDR3 totals 17 residues. V was shortened by 4 bases and J by 0 bases, with 17 bases between the two germline ends.

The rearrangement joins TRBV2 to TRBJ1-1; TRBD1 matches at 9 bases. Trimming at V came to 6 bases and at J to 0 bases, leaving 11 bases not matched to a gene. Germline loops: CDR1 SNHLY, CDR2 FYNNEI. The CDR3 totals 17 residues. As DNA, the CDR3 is TGTGCCAGCAGAATCGGACAGGGGAGGGCCATGAACACTGAAGCTTTCTTT. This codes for CASRIGQGRAMNTEAFF.

The CDR3 region is CASRRLLPGDGYTF. The CDR3 DNA follows: TGTGCCAGCAGGCGCCTCCTTCCCGGGGATGGCTACACCTTC. This chain joins TRBV28 and TRBJ1-2; D remains unclear. This CDR3 is 14 amino acids long. Trimming left V 6 bases short and J 6 bases short, with 17 bases between. In germline, CDR1 is MDHEN, CDR2 SYDVKM.

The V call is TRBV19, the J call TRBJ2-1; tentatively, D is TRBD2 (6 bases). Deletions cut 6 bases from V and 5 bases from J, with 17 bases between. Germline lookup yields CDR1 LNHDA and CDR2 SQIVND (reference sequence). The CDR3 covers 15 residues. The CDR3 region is CASRGATGVNNEQFF. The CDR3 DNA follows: TGTGCCAGTAGAGGGGCCACGGGGGTAAACAATGAGCAGTTCTTC. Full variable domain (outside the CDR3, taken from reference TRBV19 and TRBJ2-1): DGGITQSPKYLFRKEGQNVTLSCEQNLNHDAMYWYRQDPGQGLRLIYYSQIVNDFQKGDIAEGYSVSREKKESFPLTVTSAQKNPTAFYLCASRGATGVNNEQFFGPGTRLTVL.

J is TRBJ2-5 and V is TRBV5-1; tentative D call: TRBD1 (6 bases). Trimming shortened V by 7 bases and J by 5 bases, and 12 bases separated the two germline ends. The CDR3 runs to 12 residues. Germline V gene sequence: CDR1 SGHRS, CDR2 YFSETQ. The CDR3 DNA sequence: TGCGCCAGCGGAGCTCAGGGGGAGACCCAGTACTTC. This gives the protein CASGAQGETQYF.

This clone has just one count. The CDR3 is CAISERAGGWDNQPQHF. In nucleotides, the CDR3 is TGTGCCATCAGTGAGCGGGCAGGGGGCTGGGACAATCAGCCCCAGCATTTT. The chain combines TRBV10-3 with TRBJ1-5; 8 bases line up with TRBD1. Looked up from germline, CDR1 is ENHRY and CDR2 is SYGVKD. V lost 2 bases to trimming and J lost 3 bases; unmatched junction nucleotides: 9. The CDR3 has 17 residues.

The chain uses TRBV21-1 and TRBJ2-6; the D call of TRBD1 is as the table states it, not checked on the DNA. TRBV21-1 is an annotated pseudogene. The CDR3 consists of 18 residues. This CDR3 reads CASSAPGQGASGANVLTF. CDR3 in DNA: TGTGCCAGCAGCGCACCGGGACAGGGGGCCTCTGGGGCCAACGTCCTGACTTTC.

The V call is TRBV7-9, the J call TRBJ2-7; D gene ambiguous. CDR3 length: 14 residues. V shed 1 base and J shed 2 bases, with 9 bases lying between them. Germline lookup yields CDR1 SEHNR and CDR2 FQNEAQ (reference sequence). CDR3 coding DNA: TGTGCCAGCAGCTTAGGTCGGGTTCCCTACGAGCAGTACTTC. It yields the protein CASSLGRVPYEQYF.

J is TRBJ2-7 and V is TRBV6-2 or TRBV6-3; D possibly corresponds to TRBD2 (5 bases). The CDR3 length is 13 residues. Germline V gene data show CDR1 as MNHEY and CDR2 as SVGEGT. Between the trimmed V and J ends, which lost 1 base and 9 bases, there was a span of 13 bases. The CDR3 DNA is TGTGCCAGCAGTTACTGGGAAGGAGCGGCGCAGTACTTC. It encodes CASSYWEGAAQYF.

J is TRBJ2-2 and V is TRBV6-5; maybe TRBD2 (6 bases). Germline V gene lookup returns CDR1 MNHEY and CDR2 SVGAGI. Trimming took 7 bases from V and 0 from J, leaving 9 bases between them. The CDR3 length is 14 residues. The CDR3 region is CASNGGANTGELFF. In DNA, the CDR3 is TGTGCCAGCAACGGGGGAGCGAACACCGGGGAGCTGTTTTTT.

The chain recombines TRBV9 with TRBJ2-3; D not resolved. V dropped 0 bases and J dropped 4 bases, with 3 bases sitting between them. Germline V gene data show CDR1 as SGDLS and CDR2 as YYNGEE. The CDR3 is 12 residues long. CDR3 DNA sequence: TGTGCCAGCAGCGTAGCAGCAGATACGCAGTATTTT. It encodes CASSVAADTQYF.

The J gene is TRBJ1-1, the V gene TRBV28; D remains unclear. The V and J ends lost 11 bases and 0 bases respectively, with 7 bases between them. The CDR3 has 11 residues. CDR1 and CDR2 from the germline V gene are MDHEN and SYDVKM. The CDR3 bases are TGTGCCCTTCGGGTGAACACTGAAGCTTTCTTT. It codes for CALRVNTEAFF. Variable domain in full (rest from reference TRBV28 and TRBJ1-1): DVKVTQSSRYLVKRTGEKVFLECVQDMDHENMFWYRQDPGLGLRLIYFSYDVKMKEKGDIPEGYSVSREKKERFSLILESASTNQTSMYLCALRVNTEAFFGQGTRLTVV.

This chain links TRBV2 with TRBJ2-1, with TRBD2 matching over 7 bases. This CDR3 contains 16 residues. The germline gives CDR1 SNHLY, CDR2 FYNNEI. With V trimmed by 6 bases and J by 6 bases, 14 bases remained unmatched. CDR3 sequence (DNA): TGTGCCAGCAGCCAAGGGCTAGCGGTACGGGCCAATGAGCAGTTCTTC. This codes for CASSQGLAVRANEQFF.

The CDR3 coding sequence is TGTGCCTGGGGAACGGGGTTCGGCTACACCTTC. It specifies CAWGTGFGYTF. The rearrangement links TRBV30 to TRBJ1-2; D remains unclear. The V and J ends lost 5 bases and 8 bases respectively, with 12 bases between them. CDR3 size: 11 residues. Germline CDR1 GTSNPN, CDR2 SVGIG (reference sequence).